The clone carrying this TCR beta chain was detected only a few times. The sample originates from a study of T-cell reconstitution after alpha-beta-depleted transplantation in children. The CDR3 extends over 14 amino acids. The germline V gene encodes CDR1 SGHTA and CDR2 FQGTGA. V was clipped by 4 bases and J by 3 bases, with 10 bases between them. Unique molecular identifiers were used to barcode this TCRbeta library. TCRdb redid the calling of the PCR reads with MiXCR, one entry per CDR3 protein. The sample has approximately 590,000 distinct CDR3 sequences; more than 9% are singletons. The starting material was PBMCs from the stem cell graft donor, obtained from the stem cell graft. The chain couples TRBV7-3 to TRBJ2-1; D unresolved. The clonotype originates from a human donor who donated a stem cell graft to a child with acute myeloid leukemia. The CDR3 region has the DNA TGTGCCAGCAGCTCCCGGGCAGGCTACAATGAGCAGTTCTTC. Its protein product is CASSSRAGYNEQFF.